The clone carrying this T cell receptor beta chain was detected a few times. The antigen remains undetermined. Here immunoSEQ multiplex PCR was the method, and the copy in TCRdb shows in-frame clones only, minus some. Altogether roughly 180,000 clones are present, approximately 72% being singletons, with the ten largest covering roughly 12%. The CDR3 totals 14 residues. V shed 0 bases and J shed 9 bases, with 12 bases lying between them. The V gene's germline CDR1 is LNHNV and CDR2 YYDKDF (reference sequence). This sample stems from a study of cytotoxic CD8 clonotypes in ibrutinib-treated CLL. The wider study: Among the patients, fewer than twelve presented as relapsed/refractory and over 14 as treatment-naive; 17 showed unmutated IGHV. Findings of the study overall: Starting clonality was above that of age-matched healthy donors and tracked circulating CD8+ T-cell counts. Public clonotypes were seen rarely and were contracted or stable on treatment.

This chain connects TRBV15 to TRBJ2-1; D might be TRBD2 (5 bases). Sample: PBMCs, taken after 24 months of ibrutinib treatment. This TCR was recovered from a human donor with chronic lymphocytic leukemia. Here the CDR3 DNA reads TGTGCCACCAGCAGAGACTCGCGGGCGGCTGAGCAGTTCTTC. Amino acid sequence: CATSRDSRAAEQFF.